The rows below give T cell receptor beta chains drawn from one sample of a study of cytomegalovirus exposure and HLA in healthy donors. The table came from immunoSEQ multiplex PCR; TCRdb's copy has only in-frame clones and leaves some out. The profile shows about 150,000 clones, around 79% of them singletons. The sequenced material came from PBMCs. These receptors all come from a man aged 45-60 years in good health and CMV-seropositive. Both conserved end residues are part of each CDR3. The order of the fields is J gene, clone size, V gene, D gene, CDR3 DNA, CDR3 protein. A D gene is named only where the DNA matches it firmly. Only part of the rows carry a size: once, few, many, or a class if the clone is expanded.

J gene: TRBJ2-7
clone size: -
V gene: TRBV7-9
D gene: TRBD2
CDR3 DNA: TGTGCCAGCAGCCCTTGGACTAGCGGGAGCGGCGAGCAGTACTTC
CDR3 protein: CASSPWTSGSGEQYF

J gene: TRBJ1-2
clone size: -
V gene: TRBV7-9
D gene: -
CDR3 DNA: TGTGCCAGCAGCTTAGTTACCGGCTATGGCTACACCTTC
CDR3 protein: CASSLVTGYGYTF

J gene: TRBJ1-6
clone size: -
V gene: TRBV2
D gene: TRBD1
CDR3 DNA: TGTGCCAGCAGTCTACCCCGGACAGGGAATTCACCCCTCCACTTT
CDR3 protein: CASSLPRTGNSPLHF

J gene: TRBJ1-5
clone size: -
V gene: TRBV6-1
D gene: -
CDR3 DNA: TGTGCCAGCGCGAGGGATGCTAGTCAGCCCCAGCATTTT
CDR3 protein: CASARDASQPQHF

J gene: TRBJ2-7
clone size: -
V gene: TRBV7-8
D gene: -
CDR3 DNA: TGTGCCAGCAACGAGCTAGGTCCGACCTACGAGCAGTACTTC
CDR3 protein: CASNELGPTYEQYF

J gene: TRBJ2-1
clone size: once
V gene: TRBV5-1
D gene: TRBD2
CDR3 DNA: TGCGCCAGCAGTGGGACTAGCGGGCACAATGAGCAGTTCTTC
CDR3 protein: CASSGTSGHNEQFF

J gene: TRBJ2-1
clone size: few
V gene: TRBV2
D gene: -
CDR3 DNA: TGTGCCAGCGGCAAGCGGGCGATCAATGAGCAGTTCTTC
CDR3 protein: CASGKRAINEQFF

J gene: TRBJ1-1
clone size: -
V gene: TRBV19
D gene: -
CDR3 DNA: TGTGCCAGTAGTTTTACAAAGAACACTGAAGCTTTCTTT
CDR3 protein: CASSFTKNTEAFF

J gene: TRBJ2-1
clone size: -
V gene: TRBV14
D gene: TRBD2
CDR3 DNA: TGTGCCAGCAGCCAAGTCGAACTAGCGGGAGGGTACAATGAGCAGTTCTTC
CDR3 protein: CASSQVELAGGYNEQFF

J gene: TRBJ2-7
clone size: -
V gene: TRBV9
D gene: TRBD2
CDR3 DNA: TGTGCCAGCAGCTCTGGGACTAGCGGCCGCTACGAGCAGTACTTC
CDR3 protein: CASSSGTSGRYEQYF

J gene: TRBJ1-5
clone size: -
V gene: TRBV5-1
D gene: -
CDR3 DNA: TGCGCCAGCAGCTTGGATCCAGATCAGCCCCAGCATTTT
CDR3 protein: CASSLDPDQPQHF

J gene: TRBJ1-5
clone size: -
V gene: TRBV30
D gene: TRBD1
CDR3 DNA: TGTGCCTGGAGTGTACGAGGGACAGTGGGCAATCAGCCCCAGCATTTT
CDR3 protein: CAWSVRGTVGNQPQHF

J gene: TRBJ2-2
clone size: -
V gene: TRBV7-9
D gene: -
CDR3 DNA: TGTGCCAGCAGCTTGGGTCAGGCCGGGGAGCTGTTTTTT
CDR3 protein: CASSLGQAGELFF

J gene: TRBJ2-7
clone size: few
V gene: TRBV29-1
D gene: -
CDR3 DNA: TGCAGCGTTGAAGATCTAAACGCCGAGCAGTACTTC
CDR3 protein: CSVEDLNAEQYF

J gene: TRBJ1-6
clone size: -
V gene: TRBV4-1
D gene: -
CDR3 DNA: TGCGCCAGCAGCCCAATATTTAAGCGCTATAATTCACCCCTCCACTTT
CDR3 protein: CASSPIFKRYNSPLHF

J gene: TRBJ2-3
clone size: -
V gene: TRBV5-4
D gene: TRBD1
CDR3 DNA: TGTGCCAGCAGCTGGGGACAGGGGGCGGGCACAGATACGCAGTATTTT
CDR3 protein: CASSWGQGAGTDTQYF

J gene: TRBJ2-7
clone size: -
V gene: TRBV5-1
D gene: -
CDR3 DNA: TGCGCCAGCAGCCCTGGACAGATGAGCTCCTACGAGCAGTACTTC
CDR3 protein: CASSPGQMSSYEQYF

J gene: TRBJ1-5
clone size: few
V gene: TRBV27
D gene: TRBD1
CDR3 DNA: TGTGCCAGCAGTTCCCCCGGGACAGATCAGCCCCAGCATTTT
CDR3 protein: CASSSPGTDQPQHF

J gene: TRBJ2-3
clone size: -
V gene: TRBV25-1
D gene: -
CDR3 DNA: TGTGCCAGCAGTGAAGGAGGATCGTCTGTACATGGCACGCAGTATTTT
CDR3 protein: CASSEGGSSVHGTQYF

J gene: TRBJ2-2
clone size: -
V gene: TRBV5-4
D gene: -
CDR3 DNA: TGTGCCAGCAGCTCCCAAACAGGGTACGCGAACACCGGGGAGCTGTTTTTT
CDR3 protein: CASSSQTGYANTGELFF

J gene: TRBJ2-3
clone size: -
V gene: TRBV5-4
D gene: TRBD1
CDR3 DNA: TGTGCCAGCAGCGAGACAGGGACAGATACGCAGTATTTT
CDR3 protein: CASSETGTDTQYF

J gene: TRBJ1-1
clone size: -
V gene: TRBV5-4
D gene: TRBD1
CDR3 DNA: TGTGCCAGCAGCTCAGGGGGACAGGGGGCCTGGTACACTGAAGCTTTCTTT
CDR3 protein: CASSSGGQGAWYTEAFF

J gene: TRBJ2-3
clone size: -
V gene: TRBV4-1
D gene: TRBD2
CDR3 DNA: TGCGCCAGCAGCCAATTTGGGACTAGCGGCACAGATACGCAGTATTTT
CDR3 protein: CASSQFGTSGTDTQYF

J gene: TRBJ2-3
clone size: -
V gene: TRBV2
D gene: TRBD1
CDR3 DNA: TGTGCCAGCTCTGGACAGGGTCAAGGTCGGGATACGCAGTATTTT
CDR3 protein: CASSGQGQGRDTQYF

J gene: TRBJ2-3
clone size: -
V gene: TRBV5-1
D gene: TRBD2
CDR3 DNA: TGCGCCAGCAGACGGACTAGCGGGGGCCCCACAGATACGCAGTATTTT
CDR3 protein: CASRRTSGGPTDTQYF

J gene: TRBJ2-4
clone size: -
V gene: TRBV19
D gene: -
CDR3 DNA: TGTGCCAGTAGTATACAGGATACCAAAAACATTCAGTACTTC
CDR3 protein: CASSIQDTKNIQYF

J gene: TRBJ1-1
clone size: -
V gene: TRBV28
D gene: -
CDR3 DNA: TGTGCCAGCAGTTTATTGGGTCAGGTAGCTTTCTTT
CDR3 protein: CASSLLGQVAFF

J gene: TRBJ1-6
clone size: -
V gene: TRBV27
D gene: TRBD1
CDR3 DNA: TGTGCCAGCAGGGACAGGGGGTTAGAATGGTCACCCCTCCACTTT
CDR3 protein: CASRDRGLEWSPLHF

J gene: TRBJ1-4
clone size: -
V gene: TRBV5-1
D gene: -
CDR3 DNA: TGCGCCAGCAGATTTACAGCCCATCAGTCGACTAATGAAAAACTGTTTTTT
CDR3 protein: CASRFTAHQSTNEKLFF

J gene: TRBJ2-1
clone size: -
V gene: TRBV27
D gene: -
CDR3 DNA: TGTGCCAGCAGTTTATCTAGCGGAAGGGACAATGAGCAGTTCTTC
CDR3 protein: CASSLSSGRDNEQFF

J gene: TRBJ1-6
clone size: -
V gene: TRBV5-1
D gene: -
CDR3 DNA: TGCGCCAGCAGCCTTCTAATACGGGACACTTATAATTCACCCCTCCACTTT
CDR3 protein: CASSLLIRDTYNSPLHF

J gene: TRBJ1-5
clone size: -
V gene: TRBV28
D gene: TRBD1
CDR3 DNA: TGTGCCAGCAGTTCCCCCGGGGGGACAGGGTTGGATCAGCCCCAGCATTTT
CDR3 protein: CASSSPGGTGLDQPQHF

J gene: TRBJ2-5
clone size: -
V gene: TRBV7-9
D gene: -
CDR3 DNA: TGTTCCAGCAGCTTGGCAGGGTACCAAGAGACCCAGTACTTC
CDR3 protein: CSSSLAGYQETQYF

J gene: TRBJ2-1
clone size: once
V gene: TRBV7-9
D gene: -
CDR3 DNA: TGTGCCAGCAGCATTACAGGTCATGAGCAGTTCTTC
CDR3 protein: CASSITGHEQFF

J gene: TRBJ2-5
clone size: -
V gene: TRBV5-1
D gene: TRBD2
CDR3 DNA: TGCGCCAGCAGCTCAGGACTAGCCGAAGAGACCCAGTACTTC
CDR3 protein: CASSSGLAEETQYF

J gene: TRBJ2-7
clone size: -
V gene: TRBV28
D gene: TRBD1
CDR3 DNA: TGTGCCAGCAGGGGCCGTGGACAGGGGTCTCTCGAGCAGTACTTC
CDR3 protein: CASRGRGQGSLEQYF

J gene: TRBJ2-1
clone size: once
V gene: TRBV5-1
D gene: -
CDR3 DNA: TGCGCCAGCACCGGGACTCAGGGCCATGAGCAGTTCTTC
CDR3 protein: CASTGTQGHEQFF

J gene: TRBJ2-5
clone size: once
V gene: TRBV28
D gene: TRBD2
CDR3 DNA: TGTGCCACCGGGGGGGGGTATGGTGAGACCCAGTACTTC
CDR3 protein: CATGGGYGETQYF

J gene: TRBJ2-3
clone size: -
V gene: TRBV15
D gene: TRBD2
CDR3 DNA: TGTGCCACCAGCCCGCGGGGACTAGTAGGAGATACGCAGTATTTT
CDR3 protein: CATSPRGLVGDTQYF

J gene: TRBJ2-3
clone size: -
V gene: TRBV4-1
D gene: -
CDR3 DNA: TGCGCCAGCAGCCTTAGAGAGAGTGGTAGCGGCCTCACAGATACGCAGTATTTT
CDR3 protein: CASSLRESGSGLTDTQYF

J gene: TRBJ2-7
clone size: -
V gene: TRBV7-8
D gene: TRBD2
CDR3 DNA: TGTGCCAGCAGCTTAGGCGGGAGGGCCCACGAGCAGTACTTC
CDR3 protein: CASSLGGRAHEQYF

J gene: TRBJ1-5
clone size: -
V gene: TRBV19
D gene: -
CDR3 DNA: TGTGCCAGTAGTCTCCGGGTGGATCAGCCCCAGCATTTT
CDR3 protein: CASSLRVDQPQHF

J gene: TRBJ2-2
clone size: -
V gene: TRBV27
D gene: TRBD2
CDR3 DNA: TGTGCCAGCGGGGACTATTACACCGGGGAGCTGTTTTTT
CDR3 protein: CASGDYYTGELFF

J gene: TRBJ1-5
clone size: few
V gene: TRBV2
D gene: -
CDR3 DNA: TGTGCCAGCAGTCAAGCCCCCACAGGGCCTCATCGGCCCCAGCATTTT
CDR3 protein: CASSQAPTGPHRPQHF

J gene: TRBJ1-3
clone size: -
V gene: TRBV5-1
D gene: -
CDR3 DNA: TGCGCCAGCAGCTTGGGGCTGGGCTTCAACTCTGGAAACACCATATATTTT
CDR3 protein: CASSLGLGFNSGNTIYF

J gene: TRBJ2-5
clone size: -
V gene: TRBV4-1
D gene: TRBD2
CDR3 DNA: TGCGCCAGCAGCCACAGCGGGAGGGGTCGAGAGACCCAGTACTTC
CDR3 protein: CASSHSGRGRETQYF

J gene: TRBJ2-5
clone size: -
V gene: TRBV6-1
D gene: TRBD2
CDR3 DNA: TGTGCCAGCAGTGAACGGAGCGGGACCCAAGAGACCCAGTACTTC
CDR3 protein: CASSERSGTQETQYF

J gene: TRBJ2-7
clone size: -
V gene: TRBV27
D gene: TRBD1
CDR3 DNA: TGTGCCAGCAGTCCGGACAGGGGCTACGAGCAGTACTTC
CDR3 protein: CASSPDRGYEQYF

J gene: TRBJ2-1
clone size: -
V gene: TRBV27
D gene: TRBD2
CDR3 DNA: TGTGCCAGCGGACTAGTTGGAAATGAGCAGTTCTTC
CDR3 protein: CASGLVGNEQFF

J gene: TRBJ1-4
clone size: -
V gene: TRBV5-1
D gene: -
CDR3 DNA: TGCGCCAGCAGCTTGCCACAGGGCGTCCCTAATGAAAAACTGTTTTTT
CDR3 protein: CASSLPQGVPNEKLFF

J gene: TRBJ2-5
clone size: -
V gene: TRBV19
D gene: -
CDR3 DNA: TGTGCCAGTAGTATAGACCCCGCCGGGAGCCAGTACTTC
CDR3 protein: CASSIDPAGSQYF

J gene: TRBJ2-2
clone size: -
V gene: TRBV19
D gene: TRBD2
CDR3 DNA: TGTGCCAGTAGAGGATTAGGACTAGCGGGAGGGAACACCGGGGAGCTGTTTTTT
CDR3 protein: CASRGLGLAGGNTGELFF

J gene: TRBJ2-6
clone size: -
V gene: TRBV4-1
D gene: -
CDR3 DNA: TGCGCCAGCAGCCAAGATTGGGGGGGCCCTGGGGCCAACGTCCTGACTTTC
CDR3 protein: CASSQDWGGPGANVLTF

J gene: TRBJ2-3
clone size: -
V gene: TRBV7-9
D gene: TRBD2
CDR3 DNA: TGTGCCAGCAGCGGGAGGGGTCGGCCTCGAGATACGCAGTATTTT
CDR3 protein: CASSGRGRPRDTQYF

J gene: TRBJ2-4
clone size: -
V gene: TRBV27
D gene: TRBD1
CDR3 DNA: TGTGCCAGCAGCTCCCTATCCGGGACAGCTTTTCAGTACTTC
CDR3 protein: CASSSLSGTAFQYF

J gene: TRBJ1-4
clone size: -
V gene: TRBV9
D gene: -
CDR3 DNA: TGTGCCAGCAGCCCGAGGGCGGGGGGGCTTAACGAAAAACTGTTTTTT
CDR3 protein: CASSPRAGGLNEKLFF

J gene: TRBJ2-3
clone size: few
V gene: TRBV11-3
D gene: TRBD2
CDR3 DNA: TGTGCCAGCAGCTCCAAAACCGTCCTAGCGGGAGTCCCAGATACGCAGTATTTT
CDR3 protein: CASSSKTVLAGVPDTQYF